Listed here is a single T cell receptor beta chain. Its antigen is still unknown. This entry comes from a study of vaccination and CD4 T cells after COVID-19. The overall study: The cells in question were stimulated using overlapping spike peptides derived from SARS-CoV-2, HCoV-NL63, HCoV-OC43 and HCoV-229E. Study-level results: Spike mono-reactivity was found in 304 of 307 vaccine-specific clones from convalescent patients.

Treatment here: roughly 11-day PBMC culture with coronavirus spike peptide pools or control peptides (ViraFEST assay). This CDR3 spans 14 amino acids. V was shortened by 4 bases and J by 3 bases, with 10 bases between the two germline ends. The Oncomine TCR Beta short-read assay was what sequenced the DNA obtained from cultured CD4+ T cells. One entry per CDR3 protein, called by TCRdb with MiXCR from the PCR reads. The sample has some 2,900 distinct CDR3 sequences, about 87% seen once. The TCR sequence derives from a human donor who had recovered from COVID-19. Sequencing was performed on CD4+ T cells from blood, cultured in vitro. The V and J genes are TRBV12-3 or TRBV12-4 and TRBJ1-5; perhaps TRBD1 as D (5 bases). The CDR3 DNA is TGTGCCAGCAGTTCCCGACAGTACAATCAGCCCCAGCATTTT. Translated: CASSSRQYNQPQHF.